This record covers a single TCR beta chain. As yet, its antigen is unknown. The sample comes from a study of shared clonotypes between healthy human individuals. Here immunoSEQ multiplex PCR was the method, and the copy in TCRdb shows in-frame clones only, minus some. This table has around 1.1 million clones, 60% to 85% appearing once. Notes on the study in general: Sequencing depth was a factor that was expected to affect clonotype sharing among donors. Even with large depth, rarefaction showed that sorted-subset sequencing was incomplete. Few donors restricted represented genetic and exposure-history diversity. The four-donor shared clonotypes exceeded non-shared clonotypes in generation probability, with non-shared ones scoring lower.

The CDR3 runs 18 residues. V gave up 2 bases and J gave up 7 bases; unmatched junction bases: 12. Germline CDR1 SGHNT, CDR2 YENEEA. The sequenced sample consisted of memory CD4+ T cells from PBMCs. Documented subset: CD45RA-negative fraction. The receptor was isolated from a man younger than 30 in good health. Some clones in this sample may be carry-over from other donors' samples. This chain links TRBV11-3 with TRBJ2-1, with 12 bases lining up with TRBD2. The CDR3, as DNA: TGTGCCAGCAGCTTAAACTTTTTGACTAGCGGGGGTGGGAATGAGCAGTTCTTC. This sequence encodes CASSLNFLTSGGGNEQFF.